This TCR beta chain is drawn from a study of T cells in Graves' hyperthyroidism and ophthalmopathy. The study, taken as a whole, reports: A model of 13 V-J pairs discriminated ophthalmopathy from stable hyperthyroidism.

Regarding this clonotype: As yet, its antigen is unknown.

With 2 bases removed from V and 7 bases from J, the gap between germline ends came to 9 bases. Germline CDR1 and CDR2: MNHNS and SASEGT. CDR3 length: 13 amino acids. Amplification of TCR beta CDR3 regions was performed using RNA transcripts as template. The TCR CDR3 was amplified in a first-round RT-PCR using the HTBI primer set. MiXCR, applied by TCRdb to the multiplex PCR reads, yields one record per CDR3 protein. The table lists just under 750,000 distinct CDR3 sequences, over 35% of them singletons. The sample taken for sequencing was blood. This receptor was identified in a woman aged 35 to 49 with Graves' hyperthyroidism. The chain combines TRBV6-1 with TRBJ1-5; D gene unclear. The CDR3 protein is CASSEMRSQPQHF. In nucleotides, the CDR3 is TGTGCCAGCAGTGAAATGAGGTCCCAGCCCCAGCATTTT.